Listed here is a single TCR beta chain. Library preparation (for TCRbeta) was performed with unique molecular identifiers. TCRdb independently ran MiXCR on the PCR reads; one entry per CDR3 protein. Of approximately 400,000 distinct CDR3 sequences listed, about 11% were seen once; the top ten hold 4.5% to 7%. This sample was included in a study of T-cell reconstitution after alpha-beta-depleted transplantation in children. This CDR3 has 16 residues. The trim removed 6 bases at V and 4 bases at J, leaving 16 bases unmatched. Germline loops: CDR1 SQVTM, CDR2 ANQGSEA. Specimen: PBMCs from the stem cell graft donor, collected from the stem cell graft. The receptor's source is a human donor who donated a stem cell graft to a child with acute myeloid leukemia. The chain links TRBV29-1 to TRBJ2-5; 8 bases map to TRBD1. CDR3 in amino acids: CSVSGSRGLSGETQYF. The CDR3 DNA follows: TGCAGCGTGTCGGGCTCCAGGGGGCTTTCTGGAGAGACCCAGTACTTC.